This is a list of T cell receptor beta chains from one sample in a study of OX40 agonist ivuxolimab in advanced cancers. The protocol was immunoSEQ multiplex PCR, while the TCRdb copy is restricted to in-frame clones and leaves out a portion. The table lists about 81,000 clones, approximately 94% of them singletons, with 13% to 15% in the top ten. The material sequenced was CD4+ or CD8+ T cells sorted from blood, taken in a trial of the OX40 agonist ivuxolimab. The receptor set was obtained from an adult with an advanced solid tumor such as melanoma, head and neck, liver or kidney cancer. Both conserved end residues are part of each CDR3.

V | CDR3
TRBV6-4 | CASSSDRDGANVLTF
TRBV7-2 | CASSLGDRASYEQYF
TRBV7-9 | CASSLAGQNQPQHF
TRBV19 | CASRWDRNQPQHF
TRBV7-7 | CASSDGLAQETQYF
TRBV27 | CASSYEGADTEAFF
TRBV15 | CATSRVWTDEGYTF
TRBV11-2 | CASSLVGQGDKNYGYTF
TRBV6-1 | CASTTGNTEAFF
TRBV5-1 | CASSFTGGEGSRYGYTF
TRBV7-9 | CASSLAVGGTGETQYF
TRBV4-2 | CASSPLAASTDTQYF
TRBV4-3 | CASSQGDRGRYEQYF
TRBV4-2 | CASSQDRGDNSPLHF
TRBV14 | CASSLFGTGSQETQYF
TRBV11-2 | CASSSSGTSYEQYF
TRBV5-4 | CASSSPGQGLSSEQFF
TRBV29-1 | CSVLLSGSPYNEQFF
TRBV9 | CASSAGLADLPYEQYF
TRBV27 | CASSYNPRGALYEQYF
TRBV19 | CASSTWDSIPYEQYF
TRBV6-5 | CASSYTRYNNSPLHF
TRBV5-4 | CASSLAHAPYEQYF
TRBV28 | CASSFPGTSGSYVDYNEQFF
TRBV21-1 | CASSVARVTFQETQYF
TRBV7-9 | CASSLGLRISDRGNSPLHF
TRBV7-8 | CASSLEVYQPQHF
TRBV11-2 | CASSLMWGKSSYEQYF
TRBV4-1 | CASSQGVWSKEQYF
TRBV27 | CASSTGVGSNQPQHF
TRBV27 | CASALQGVLSTEAFF
TRBV28 | CASRPGANVPYEQYF
TRBV11-2 | CASSRGGGRGEKLFF
TRBV2 | CASSGPSGTDTQYF
TRBV5-1 | CASTPRAVLLEYNEQFF
TRBV13 | CASSIDRALYEQYF
TRBV5-6 | CASSLGTGGTF
TRBV7-8 | CASRPRTPTNTGELFF
TRBV5-1 | CASSLGAGRADQPQHF
TRBV5-8 | CASRHRAQETQYF
TRBV27 | CASRQTSSGNTIYF
TRBV28 | CASSLFPLSGDTQYF
TRBV19 | CASTPTGRGAYYGYTF
TRBV6-6 | CASSHPRNREVYEQYF
TRBV4-1 | CASSPWDGNNSPLHF
TRBV6-5 | CASRPGTRGSPLHF
TRBV10-3 | CAISTPDREPYEQYF
TRBV5-1 | CASSLEASGGYSTDTQYF
TRBV30 | CAWTGPESSYEQYF
TRBV7-9 | CASSLALGGLETQYF
TRBV27 | CASSLSHPGPYGYTF
TRBV19 | CASSTGRFRSNQPQHF
TRBV27 | CASSLGYSNQPQHF
TRBV14 | CASSQRGTVNYGYTF
TRBV7-9 | CASSSGGGRSYEQYF
TRBV19 | CASSTPLELNTEAFF
TRBV6-5 | CASSYGETGGGYGYTF